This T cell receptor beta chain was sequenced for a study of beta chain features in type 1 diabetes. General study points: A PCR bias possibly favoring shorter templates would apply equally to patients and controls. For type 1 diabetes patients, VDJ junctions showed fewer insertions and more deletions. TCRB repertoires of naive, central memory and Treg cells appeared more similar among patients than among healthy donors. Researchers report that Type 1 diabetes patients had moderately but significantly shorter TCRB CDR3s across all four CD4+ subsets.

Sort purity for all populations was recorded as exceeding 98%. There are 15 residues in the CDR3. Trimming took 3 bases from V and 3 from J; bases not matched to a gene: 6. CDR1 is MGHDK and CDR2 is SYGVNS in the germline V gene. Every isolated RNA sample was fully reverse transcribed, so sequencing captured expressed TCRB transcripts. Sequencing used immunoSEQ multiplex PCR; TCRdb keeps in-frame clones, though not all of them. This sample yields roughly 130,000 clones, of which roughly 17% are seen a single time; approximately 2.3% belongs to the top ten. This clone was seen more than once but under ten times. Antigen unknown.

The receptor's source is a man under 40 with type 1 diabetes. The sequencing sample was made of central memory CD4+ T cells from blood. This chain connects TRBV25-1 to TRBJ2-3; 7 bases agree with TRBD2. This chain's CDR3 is CASSDLAVGTDTQYF. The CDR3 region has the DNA TGTGCCAGCAGTGACCTAGCGGTTGGGACAGATACGCAGTATTTT.